The T cell receptor (beta chain) under discussion was sequenced for a study of blood T cell repertoires in COVID-19. Study-wide background: Specimens from acute and convalescent COVID-19 originated in the United States, Italy and Spain. PBMCs, B-cell-depleted T cells, or T cells provided the cDNA or gDNA that made up the material.

Under the authors' procedure: For nucleated cells, counts were estimated from reference gene primer amplification. The assay was immunoSEQ multiplex PCR, and TCRdb's table has in-frame clones only and misses some. Clone size and the V and J calls come from that table; the DNA yielded D and trimming. The table lists roughly 7,800 clones, around 90% of them singletons. The junction had 6 bases not matched to a gene; V was cut back by 4 bases and J by 7 bases. This CDR3 is 14 amino acids long. Per the germline V gene, CDR1 is SGHRS and CDR2 is YFSETQ. The V and J genes are TRBV5-1 and TRBJ1-4; 8 bases are shared with TRBD1. The TCR comes from a woman between 50 and 59 years old with active or convalescent COVID-19. Material for sequencing was peripheral blood. The CDR3 sequence is CASSPGQGVEKLFF. In DNA form, the CDR3 reads TGCGCCAGCAGCCCCGGACAGGGAGTTGAAAAACTGTTTTTT.